The 23 T cell receptor beta chains below all came from one sample that was sequenced in a study of blood T cell repertoires in COVID-19. Some clones are missing from TCRdb's copy, which holds only in-frame ones; the method was immunoSEQ multiplex PCR. Of about 110,000 clones listed, 85% are singletons. The sample consisted of peripheral blood. These TCRs come from a man aged 50 or older with acute or convalescent COVID-19.

This sequence joins TRBV6-2 or TRBV6-3 and TRBJ2-1, with TRBD2 as a possible D gene (6 bases). CDR1 and CDR2 (germline): MNHEY, SVGEGT. There are 15 residues in the CDR3. V shed 6 bases and J shed 0 bases, with 12 bases lying between them. CDR3 sequence (DNA): TGTGCCAGCAGCGAAATAGCGGTCTCCTACAATGAGCAGTTCTTC. Residues: CASSEIAVSYNEQFF.

The rearrangement links TRBV5-1 to TRBJ1-1; 9 nucleotides align to TRBD1. The V segment lost 2 bases and the J segment 1 base; nucleotides outside the gene matches: 3. Germline-derived CDR1 and CDR2 are SGHRS and YFSETQ. The CDR3 extends over 15 amino acids. CDR3 residues: CASSLQGAGNTEAFF. In DNA, the CDR3 is TGCGCCAGCAGCTTACAGGGGGCCGGGAACACTGAAGCTTTCTTT.

CDR3 bases: TGTGCCAGCAGCTTATGGGTGGCTAGCGGGATTTCCTACAATGAGCAGTTCTTC. This gives the protein CASSLWVASGISYNEQFF. This chain uses TRBV7-3 with TRBJ2-1, with 9 nucleotides matching TRBD2. This CDR3 is 18 amino acids long. After removal of 2 bases from V and 1 base from J, the junction contained 9 bases not matched to a gene. Germline V gene lookup returns CDR1 SGHTA and CDR2 FQGTGA.

The rearrangement uses TRBV5-5 and TRBJ2-3, with D maybe TRBD1 (6 bases). CDR1 is SGHKS and CDR2 is YYEKEE in the germline V gene (reference sequence). V lost 0 bases to trimming and J lost 2 bases, with 13 bases between them. The CDR3 has 16 amino acids. The DNA for the CDR3 is TGTGCCAGCAGCTTGGCCCCGCGGACAGTCACAGATACGCAGTATTTT. This encodes CASSLAPRTVTDTQYF.

This clone was seen just once. The J gene is TRBJ1-1, the V gene TRBV5-8, with TRBD1 matching 9 bases. The CDR3 loop spans 13 amino acids. The germline CDR1 and CDR2 sequences are SGHTS and YDEGEE. V was clipped by 2 bases and J by 10 bases; unmatched bases: 6. The CDR3 DNA reads as TGTGCCAGCAGCTTCTCACCGGGACAGGGAGCTTTCTTT. Residues: CASSFSPGQGAFF.

CDR3 DNA sequence: TGTGCCAGTAGTCCATTAACAGGGGACGAGCAGTACTTC. Its protein is CASSPLTGDEQYF. The V call is TRBV19, the J call TRBJ2-7, with TRBD1 identical over 7 bases. The CDR3 totals 13 residues. The junction had 6 bases not matched to a gene; V was cut back by 5 bases and J by 5 bases. CDR1 and CDR2 from the germline V gene are LNHDA and SQIVND (reference sequence).

The V and J genes are TRBV28 and TRBJ1-3; 7 positions agree with TRBD1. This CDR3 comprises 15 residues. J was trimmed by 1 base and V by 6 bases; bases with no gene match: 6. The V gene's germline CDR1 is MDHEN and CDR2 SYDVKM. CDR3 DNA: TGTGCCAGCAGCCCTTGGGGACAGTCTGGAAACACCATATATTTT. Residues: CASSPWGQSGNTIYF.

The gene calls are TRBV27 and TRBJ1-5; tentative D call: TRBD1 (5 bases). The germline V gene has CDR1 MNHEY and CDR2 SMNVEV (reference sequence). This CDR3 region has 14 residues. V lost 2 bases and J 2 bases, leaving 7 bases between the germline ends. The CDR3 region has the DNA TGTGCCAGCAGTTTAGGAGGGGGCAATCAGCCCCAGCATTTT. Translated, it gives CASSLGGGNQPQHF.

The chain recombines TRBV19 with TRBJ2-2; 9 nucleotides line up with TRBD1. V lost 5 bases to trimming and J lost 3 bases; unmatched junction nucleotides: 4. The CDR3 has 15 amino acids. In germline, CDR1 is LNHDA, CDR2 SQIVND (reference sequence). CDR3 protein: CASSWGQGDTGELFF. DNA of the CDR3: TGTGCCAGTAGTTGGGGACAGGGTGACACCGGGGAGCTGTTTTTT.

The chain carries TRBV27 and TRBJ1-1, with 7 bases identical to TRBD1. Per germline, CDR1 MNHEY and CDR2 SMNVEV (reference sequence). Trimming at V came to 5 bases and at J to 2 bases, leaving 5 bases not matched to a gene. There are 14 residues in the CDR3. CDR3 in DNA: TGTGCCAGCAGTCTAGGGACAGCCAACACTGAAGCTTTCTTT. Residues: CASSLGTANTEAFF.

The chain joins TRBV28 to TRBJ2-2; unclear D gene. Per germline, CDR1 MDHEN and CDR2 SYDVKM. V was shortened by 2 bases and J by 4 bases, with 14 bases between the two germline ends. This CDR3 spans 16 amino acids. The CDR3 protein is CASSLGVGIGTGELFF. CDR3 bases: TGTGCCAGCAGTTTAGGAGTCGGTATAGGCACCGGGGAGCTGTTTTTT.

CDR3 amino acids: CASSFHRDSNYGYTF. The CDR3 DNA sequence: TGTGCCAGCAGTTTTCACAGGGACAGTAACTATGGCTACACCTTC. This rearrangement joins TRBV6-5 to TRBJ1-2; TRBD1 matches 7 bases. Trimming removed 4 bases from V and 1 base from J; junction bases left unmatched: 6. CDR3 length: 15 amino acids. Germline CDR1 reads MNHEY; CDR2 reads SVGAGI.

This clone has only one observation. The chain uses TRBV3-1 (or the pseudogene TRBV3-2) and TRBJ2-5; 11 nucleotides line up with TRBD1. This CDR3 is built from 14 residues. CDR1 is LGHDT, CDR2 YNNKEL, per germline (reference sequence). V lost 8 bases, J lost 0 bases, and 2 bases stayed unmatched. The DNA of the CDR3 is TGTGCCAGCCGGGACAGGGGGAACCAAGAGACCCAGTACTTC. It is translated as CASRDRGNQETQYF.

The rearrangement links TRBV27 to TRBJ1-3; D is unclear. The CDR3 length is 18 residues. V gave up 6 bases and J gave up 4 bases, with 25 bases separating them. Germline loops: CDR1 MNHEY, CDR2 SMNVEV (reference sequence). The CDR3 nucleotides are TGTGCCAGCAGGCGCCACCCTCTAGCCCAAACCCGAGGAAACACCATATATTTT. Its translation: CASRRHPLAQTRGNTIYF.

The chain joins TRBV10-2 to TRBJ2-2; 7 positions agree with TRBD2. This CDR3 region has 14 residues. Germline loops: CDR1 WSHSY, CDR2 SAAADI. With 6 bases clipped from V and 5 bases from J, the junction kept 6 bases outside the gene matches. The CDR3 DNA follows: TGCGCCAGCAGACCAGCGGGGTATACCGGGGAGCTGTTTTTT. It yields the protein CASRPAGYTGELFF.

The chain uses TRBV6-5 and TRBJ2-7, with D tentatively TRBD2 (6 bases). The germline V and J ends were trimmed by 5 bases and 5 bases, with 10 bases remaining between them. The CDR3 covers 12 residues. In germline, CDR1 is MNHEY, CDR2 SVGAGI. The CDR3: CASSPGVHEQYF. Here the CDR3 DNA reads TGTGCCAGCAGTCCGGGGGTACACGAGCAGTACTTC.

The chain couples TRBV11-2 to TRBJ2-7, with D perhaps matching TRBD1 (6 bases). The germline V and J ends were trimmed by 4 bases and 6 bases, with 10 bases remaining between them. The germline CDR1 and CDR2 sequences are SGHAT and FQNNGV. This CDR3 region has 12 residues. The CDR3 protein is CASSSTGIEQYF. CDR3 DNA: TGTGCCAGCAGCTCAACAGGGATCGAGCAGTACTTC.

This chain links TRBV6-6 with TRBJ2-3; the match to TRBD2 covers 8 bases. This CDR3 contains 15 residues. V lost 7 bases to trimming and J lost 4 bases; unmatched junction nucleotides: 10. CDR1 is MNHNY, CDR2 SVGAGI, per germline (reference sequence). The CDR3: CASIPTGGGPDTQYF. Written as DNA, the CDR3 is TGTGCCAGCATTCCGACGGGCGGGGGGCCAGATACGCAGTATTTT.

This clone was counted once. The CDR3 DNA follows: TGTGCCAGTAGCCCCCGATTACAGGGAGTATGGCAGCCCCAGCATTTT. Amino acid sequence: CASSPRLQGVWQPQHF. The chain carries TRBV19 and TRBJ1-5, with D perhaps TRBD1 (6 bases). The CDR3 loop spans 16 amino acids. V lost 6 bases and J 7 bases, leaving 22 bases between the germline ends. Germline V gene lookup returns CDR1 LNHDA and CDR2 SQIVND (reference sequence).

CDR3 in amino acids: CASSLGLAGVRDTGELFF. CDR3 nucleotide sequence: TGCGCCAGCAGCTTGGGACTAGCGGGGGTGCGAGACACCGGGGAGCTGTTTTTT. The chain has TRBV5-1 and TRBJ2-2; 12 nucleotides match TRBD2. V shed 0 bases, J shed 3 bases, and the junction held 6 bases outside the gene matches. Germline CDR1 and CDR2: SGHRS and YFSETQ. The CDR3 runs to 18 residues.

Note on this clone: At one boundary the junction diverges from the germline segment, which might be a read error. CDR3 bases: TGTGCCAGCAGTGTATCACTAGCGGTACAAGAGACCCAGTACTTC. This gives the protein CASSVSLAVQETQYF. The chain has TRBV27 and TRBJ2-5, with 8 nucleotides matching TRBD2. This CDR3 has 15 residues. The germline gives CDR1 MNHEY, CDR2 SMNVEV (reference sequence).

The chain is built from TRBV24-1 and TRBJ2-5; D is perhaps TRBD1 (7 bases). Per germline, CDR1 KGHDR and CDR2 SFDVKD. Trimming shortened V by 7 bases and J by 6 bases, and 14 bases separated the two germline ends. The CDR3 is made up of 13 amino acids. This CDR3 is CATSQGGTKTQYF. The CDR3 bases are TGTGCCACCAGCCAGGGGGGAACAAAGACCCAGTACTTC.

The chain employs TRBV5-1 and TRBJ2-2; possibly TRBD2 for D (6 bases). This CDR3 region has 15 residues. Germline CDR1 and CDR2: SGHRS and YFSETQ. Deletions cut 2 bases from V and 1 base from J, with 9 bases between. CDR3 nucleotide sequence: TGCGCCAGCAGCTTACGCGGGGTGAACACCGGGGAGCTGTTTTTT. Residues: CASSLRGVNTGELFF.